Included here is one T cell receptor beta chain sequence, with context. The table came from immunoSEQ multiplex PCR; TCRdb's copy has only in-frame clones and leaves some out. Among 300,000 to 350,000 clones listed, under 95% were seen once. This sample stems from a study of blood T cell repertoires in COVID-19. This CDR3 is 15 amino acids long. V was cut by 5 bases and J by 7 bases, with 20 bases left in between. Per germline, CDR1 MDHEN and CDR2 SYDVKM. V and J are TRBV28 and TRBJ1-1, with a weak D call TRBD1 (5 bases). The clonotype comes from a woman aged 18-35 years who had recovered from COVID-19. Sequencing was performed on peripheral blood. The CDR3 protein is CASSGRDLGGVEAFF. In nucleotides, the CDR3 is TGTGCCAGCAGTGGTAGGGACCTCGGGGGGGTTGAAGCTTTCTTT.